Reported below is one TCR beta chain. Germline values: CDR1 MDHEN, CDR2 SYDVKM. V was pared by 3 bases and J by 10 bases, with 15 bases between. This CDR3 comprises 14 residues. Every single donor gave one heparinised blood draw, and these averaged approximately 100 mL. Reverse transcribing all isolated RNA meant expressed TCRB transcripts were sequenced. The repertoire was sequenced with immunoSEQ multiplex PCR; TCRdb's copy has only in-frame clones and lacks some. This table holds 200,000 to 300,000 clones, 27% found once. This specimen belongs to a study of beta chain features in type 1 diabetes. This clonotype was sampled from a man aged 30-40 years in good health. V usage is TRBV28 and J usage is TRBJ2-2, with D maybe TRBD2 (5 bases). Sequencing was done on a sample of central memory CD4+ T cells from blood. This chain's CDR3 is CASSFIGVSPELFF. The CDR3 region has the DNA TGTGCCAGCAGTTTCATCGGGGTCTCACCGGAGCTGTTTTTT. Filled out from reference TRBV28 and TRBJ2-2, the complete variable domain reads DVKVTQSSRYLVKRTGEKVFLECVQDMDHENMFWYRQDPGLGLRLIYFSYDVKMKEKGDIPEGYSVSREKKERFSLILESASTNQTSMYLCASSFIGVSPELFFGEGSRLTVL.